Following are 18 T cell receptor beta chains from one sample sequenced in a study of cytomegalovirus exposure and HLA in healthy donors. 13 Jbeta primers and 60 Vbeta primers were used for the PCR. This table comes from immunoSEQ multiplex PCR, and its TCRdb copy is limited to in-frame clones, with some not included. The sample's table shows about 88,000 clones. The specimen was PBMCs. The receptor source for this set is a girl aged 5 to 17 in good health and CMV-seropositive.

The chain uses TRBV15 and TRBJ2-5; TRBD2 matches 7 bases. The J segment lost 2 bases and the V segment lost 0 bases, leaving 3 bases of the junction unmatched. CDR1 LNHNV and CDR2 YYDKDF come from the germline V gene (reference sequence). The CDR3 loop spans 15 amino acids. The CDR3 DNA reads TGTGCCACCAGCAGAGATGGGCGGGGGCAAGAGACCCAGTACTTC. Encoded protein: CATSRDGRGQETQYF.

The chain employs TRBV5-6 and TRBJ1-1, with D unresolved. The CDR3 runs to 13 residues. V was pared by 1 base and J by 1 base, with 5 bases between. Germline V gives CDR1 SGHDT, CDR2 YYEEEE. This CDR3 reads CASSLTGNTEAFF. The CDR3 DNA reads TGTGCCAGCAGCTTGACGGGGAACACTGAAGCTTTCTTT.

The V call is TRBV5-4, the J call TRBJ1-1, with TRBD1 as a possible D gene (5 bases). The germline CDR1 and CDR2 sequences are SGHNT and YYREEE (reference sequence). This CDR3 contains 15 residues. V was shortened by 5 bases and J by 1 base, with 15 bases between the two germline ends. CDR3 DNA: TGTGCCAGCAGTAAAACGGGGGTGAAGAACACTGAAGCTTTCTTT. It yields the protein CASSKTGVKNTEAFF. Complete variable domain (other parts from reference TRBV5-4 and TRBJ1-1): ETGVTQSPTHLIKTRGQQVTLRCSSQSGHNTVSWYQQALGQGPQFIFQYYREEENGRGNFPPRFSGLQFPNYSSELNVNALELDDSALYLCASSKTGVKNTEAFFGQGTRLTVV.

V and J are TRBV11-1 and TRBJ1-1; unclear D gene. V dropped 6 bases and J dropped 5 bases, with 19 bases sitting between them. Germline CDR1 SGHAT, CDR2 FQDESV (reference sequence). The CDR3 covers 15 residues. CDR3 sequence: CASSSGRRLRTEAFF. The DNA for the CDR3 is TGTGCCAGCAGTTCCGGCCGTCGTCTGAGGACTGAAGCTTTCTTT. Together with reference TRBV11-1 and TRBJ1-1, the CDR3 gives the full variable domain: EAEVAQSPRYKITEKSQAVAFWCDPISGHATLYWYRQILGQGPELLVQFQDESVVDDSQLPKDRFSAERLKGVDSTLKIQPAELGDSAMYLCASSSGRRLRTEAFFGQGTRLTVV.

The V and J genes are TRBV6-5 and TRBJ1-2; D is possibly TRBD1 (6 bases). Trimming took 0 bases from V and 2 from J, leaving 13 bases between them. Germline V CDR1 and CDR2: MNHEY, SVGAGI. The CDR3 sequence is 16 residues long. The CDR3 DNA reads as TGTGCCAGCAGTTACTCAGTGGGGGCCGGAAACTATGGCTACACCTTC. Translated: CASSYSVGAGNYGYTF.

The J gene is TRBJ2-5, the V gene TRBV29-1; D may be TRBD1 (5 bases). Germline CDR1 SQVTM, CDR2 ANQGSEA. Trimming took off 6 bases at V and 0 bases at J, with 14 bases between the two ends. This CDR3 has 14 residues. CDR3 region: CSVGGAVNQETQYF. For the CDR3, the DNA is TGCAGCGTCGGTGGGGCAGTGAACCAAGAGACCCAGTACTTC.

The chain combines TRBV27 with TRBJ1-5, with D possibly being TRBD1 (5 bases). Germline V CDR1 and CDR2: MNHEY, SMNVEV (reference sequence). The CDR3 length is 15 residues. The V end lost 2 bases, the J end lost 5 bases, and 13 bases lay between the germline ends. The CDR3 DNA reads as TGTGCCAGCAGTTTAGGGGCAAGGGCCGATCAGCCCCAGCATTTT. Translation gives CASSLGARADQPQHF.

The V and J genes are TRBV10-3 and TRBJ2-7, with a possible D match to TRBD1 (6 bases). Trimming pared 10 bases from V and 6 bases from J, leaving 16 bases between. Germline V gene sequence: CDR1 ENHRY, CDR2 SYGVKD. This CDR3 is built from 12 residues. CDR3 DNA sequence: TGTGCCACCCGGGACAACCTTCCCGAGCAGTACGTC. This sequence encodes CATRDNLPEQYV.

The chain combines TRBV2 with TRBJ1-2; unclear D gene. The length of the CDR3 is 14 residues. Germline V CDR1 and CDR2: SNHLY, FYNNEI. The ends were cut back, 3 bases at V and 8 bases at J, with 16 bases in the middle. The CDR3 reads CASSDAPRMGGYTF. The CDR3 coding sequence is TGTGCCAGCAGTGACGCACCTCGGATGGGCGGCTACACCTTC. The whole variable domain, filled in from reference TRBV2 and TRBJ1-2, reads EPEVTQTPSHQVTQMGQEVILRCVPISNHLYFYWYRQILGQKVEFLVSFYNNEISEKSEIFDDQFSVERPDGSNFTLKIRSTKLEDSAMYFCASSDAPRMGGYTFGSGTRLTVV.

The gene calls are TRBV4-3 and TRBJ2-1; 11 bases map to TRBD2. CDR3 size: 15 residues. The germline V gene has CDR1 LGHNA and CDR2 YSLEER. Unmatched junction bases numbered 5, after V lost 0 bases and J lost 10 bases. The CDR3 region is CASSQDRLAGGEQFF. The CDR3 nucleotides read TGCGCCAGCAGCCAAGATCGGCTAGCGGGGGGAGAGCAGTTCTTC.

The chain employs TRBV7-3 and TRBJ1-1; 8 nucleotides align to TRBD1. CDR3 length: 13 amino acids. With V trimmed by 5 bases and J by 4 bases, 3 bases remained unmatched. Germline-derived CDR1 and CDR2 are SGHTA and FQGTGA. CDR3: CASSHDRGTEAFF. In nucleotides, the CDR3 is TGTGCCAGCAGCCACGACAGGGGCACTGAAGCTTTCTTT.

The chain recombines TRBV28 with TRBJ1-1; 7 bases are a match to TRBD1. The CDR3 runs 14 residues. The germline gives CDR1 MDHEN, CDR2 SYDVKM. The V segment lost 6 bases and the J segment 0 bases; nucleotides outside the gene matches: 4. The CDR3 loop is CASRIGGMNTEAFF. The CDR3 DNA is TGTGCCAGCAGGATAGGGGGCATGAACACTGAAGCTTTCTTT. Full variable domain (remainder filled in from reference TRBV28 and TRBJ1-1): DVKVTQSSRYLVKRTGEKVFLECVQDMDHENMFWYRQDPGLGLRLIYFSYDVKMKEKGDIPEGYSVSREKKERFSLILESASTNQTSMYLCASRIGGMNTEAFFGQGTRLTVV.

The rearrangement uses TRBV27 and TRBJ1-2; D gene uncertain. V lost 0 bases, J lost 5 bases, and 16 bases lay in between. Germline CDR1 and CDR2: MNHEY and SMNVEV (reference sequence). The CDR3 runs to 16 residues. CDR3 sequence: CASSLSSLESRYGYTF. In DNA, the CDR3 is TGTGCCAGCAGTTTATCTAGTTTGGAGAGCAGATATGGCTACACCTTC.

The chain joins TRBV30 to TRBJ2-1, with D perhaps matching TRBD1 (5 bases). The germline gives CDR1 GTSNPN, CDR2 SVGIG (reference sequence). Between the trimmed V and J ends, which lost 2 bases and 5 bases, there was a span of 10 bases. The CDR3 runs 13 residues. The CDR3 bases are TGTGCCTGGAGTATAACAGGTGACAATGAGCAGTTCTTC. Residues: CAWSITGDNEQFF.

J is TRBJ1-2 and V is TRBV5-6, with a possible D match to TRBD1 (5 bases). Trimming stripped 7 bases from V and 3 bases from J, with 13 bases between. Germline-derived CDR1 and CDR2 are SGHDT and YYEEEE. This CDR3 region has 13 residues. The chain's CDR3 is CASYGGSDYGYTF. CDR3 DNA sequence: TGTGCCAGCTACGGGGGGTCAGACTATGGCTACACCTTC.

The DNA for the CDR3 is TGCGCCAGCAGCTTGCGGGCCCCGACAGGCGAGAGGTATTGGCCCCTCCACTTT. This sequence encodes CASSLRAPTGERYWPLHF. The chain links TRBV5-1 to TRBJ1-6; a weak D match, TRBD1 (6 bases). Trimming pared 1 base from V and 13 bases from J, leaving 27 bases between. Germline assignment: CDR1 SGHRS and CDR2 YFSETQ. The CDR3 spans 18 residues.

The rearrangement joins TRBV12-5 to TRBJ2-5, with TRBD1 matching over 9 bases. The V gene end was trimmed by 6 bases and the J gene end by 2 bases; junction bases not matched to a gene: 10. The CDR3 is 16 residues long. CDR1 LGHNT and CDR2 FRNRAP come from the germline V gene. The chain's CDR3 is CASGRQGGRWQETQYF. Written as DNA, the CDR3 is TGTGCTAGTGGACGACAGGGGGGGCGGTGGCAAGAGACCCAGTACTTC.

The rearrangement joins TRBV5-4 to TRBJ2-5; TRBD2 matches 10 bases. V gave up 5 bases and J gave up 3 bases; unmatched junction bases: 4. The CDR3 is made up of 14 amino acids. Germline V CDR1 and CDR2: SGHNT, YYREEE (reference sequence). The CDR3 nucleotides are TGTGCCAGCAGGGACGGACTAGCGGAAGAGACCCAGTACTTC. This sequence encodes CASRDGLAEETQYF.